A selection of T cell receptor beta chains follows, all from one sample in a study of cytomegalovirus exposure and HLA in healthy donors. Using immunoSEQ multiplex PCR, the repertoire was profiled, and TCRdb retains in-frame clones only, with some absent. The table has 95,000 to 120,000 clones, approximately 85% seen once. The specimen was PBMCs. These TCRs come from a woman under 30 in good health and CMV-seronegative. Each CDR3 is given with its conserved first and last residue. A D gene is named only where the DNA matches it firmly. The size entry is marked missing in some rows and otherwise reads once, few, many or a size class.

cdr3_nt,cdr3_aa,v_call,j_call,clone_size,d_call
TGTGCCAGCAGCCCACAGGGATCGGGCACCGGGGAGCTGTTTTTT,CASSPQGSGTGELFF,TRBV7-2,TRBJ2-2,-,-
TGTGCCAGCAGCGGGAGAGACGCGGCTGAAAAACTGTTTTTT,CASSGRDAAEKLFF,TRBV2,TRBJ1-4,-,-
TGTGCCAGCACCCCGACAGGGACCACTGAAGCTTTCTTT,CASTPTGTTEAFF,TRBV2,TRBJ1-1,-,TRBD1
TGTGCCAGCAGTTACTTTTTTACTAGCCGCAATGAGCAGTTCTTC,CASSYFFTSRNEQFF,TRBV6-5,TRBJ2-1,-,-
TGTGCCAGCAGCTTGCGAGGGAACACTGAAGCTTTCTTT,CASSLRGNTEAFF,TRBV13,TRBJ1-1,once,-
TGTGCCAGCAGTGAAGTCAGCGGGGGGTACAATGAGCAGTTCTTC,CASSEVSGGYNEQFF,TRBV6-1,TRBJ2-1,medium-sized,TRBD2
TGCGCCAGCAGCCCCTCACAGGACTACGAGCAGTACTTC,CASSPSQDYEQYF,TRBV4-1,TRBJ2-7,-,-
TGTGCCAGCAGCTTGGACAGGGAGGGGGAAGCTTTCTTT,CASSLDREGEAFF,TRBV11-2,TRBJ1-1,-,TRBD1
TGTGCTAGTGGTTTGGGCCCCGGGACTAGCAACGAGCAGTACTTC,CASGLGPGTSNEQYF,TRBV12-5,TRBJ2-7,-,TRBD2
TGTGCCAGTAGTACGACTGCGAATCAGCCCCAGCATTTT,CASSTTANQPQHF,TRBV19,TRBJ1-5,-,-
TGTGCCAGTAGTCGGCGACAGGGCTTCCCAGATACGCAGTATTTT,CASSRRQGFPDTQYF,TRBV19,TRBJ2-3,-,TRBD1
TGTGCCAGCAGACGACAGTTGCATTTT,CASRRQLHF,TRBV6-1,TRBJ1-5,-,-
TGTGCCAGCAGCTTAACTTCCGTCTCCTACGAGCAGTACTTC,CASSLTSVSYEQYF,TRBV7-8,TRBJ2-7,-,-
TGTGCCAGCAGTTACTCCCGGGACTCACAAGAGACCCAGTACTTC,CASSYSRDSQETQYF,TRBV6-5,TRBJ2-5,-,-
TGCGCCAGCAGTGAACAGGGAAATTCACCCCTCCACTTT,CASSEQGNSPLHF,TRBV10-2,TRBJ1-6,-,-
TGTGCCAGCAGCCAATCCGGGACTAGCGCTGATACGCAGTATTTT,CASSQSGTSADTQYF,TRBV4-2,TRBJ2-3,once,TRBD2
TGTGCCAGCAGCGCGAGGACAGGGGGCTACGAGCAGTACTTC,CASSARTGGYEQYF,TRBV27,TRBJ2-7,-,TRBD1
TGTGCCAGCAGCTTAACCCTAGGAGGGGTGGATACGCAGTATTTT,CASSLTLGGVDTQYF,TRBV7-3,TRBJ2-3,once,-
TGTGCCAGCAGCAGCCTGCAGGCAGGCCAAGAGACCCAGTACTTC,CASSSLQAGQETQYF,TRBV6-5,TRBJ2-5,-,-
TGTGCCAGCAGCAAGACAGGGGGCGAAGGCTACACCTTC,CASSKTGGEGYTF,TRBV9,TRBJ1-2,few,TRBD1
TGTGCCATCAGTGAGCGGCAGGCCGCAACCACCCGCCTTCTGATGAACACTGAAGCTTTCTTT,CAISERQAATTRLLMNTEAFF,TRBV10-3,TRBJ1-1,once,-
TGTGCCAGCAGCGATCAGCCCCAGCATTTT,CASSDQPQHF,TRBV6-1,TRBJ1-5,-,-
TGTGCCATCAGTGTGACCGGACTAGCGGGAATGAGCGAGCAGTACTTC,CAISVTGLAGMSEQYF,TRBV10-3,TRBJ2-7,-,TRBD2
TGCAGCGGGTATGGACTAGCGGGGGACATTCAGTACTTC,CSGYGLAGDIQYF,TRBV29-1,TRBJ2-4,-,TRBD2
TGTGCCAGCCTTAGCGGGGGCGTGGGGAATGAGCAGTTCTTC,CASLSGGVGNEQFF,TRBV5-6,TRBJ2-1,few,TRBD2
TGTGCCAGCAGTGTACGGAGGGCTAGCGGGGGGCCCACAGATACGCAGTATTTT,CASSVRRASGGPTDTQYF,TRBV25-1,TRBJ2-3,few,TRBD2
TGTGCCAGCAGCCCTGGGGAGCCCAATTCACCCCTCCACTTT,CASSPGEPNSPLHF,TRBV7-6,TRBJ1-6,few,-
TGTGCCAGCAGTACCGGGACACGAAACACTGAAGCTTTCTTT,CASSTGTRNTEAFF,TRBV6-5,TRBJ1-1,-,-
TGTGCCTGGAGTCAGGGGGCAAGGGAAAAACTGTTTTTT,CAWSQGAREKLFF,TRBV30,TRBJ1-4,-,TRBD1
TGTGCCAGCTTAAGACAGTCGGAAGCTTTCTTT,CASLRQSEAFF,TRBV6-1,TRBJ1-1,-,-
TGTGCCAGCAGCTTGGGGAGTCCCCAACAAGGGACCCAGTACTTC,CASSLGSPQQGTQYF,TRBV7-3,TRBJ2-5,-,-
TGTGCCAGCAGCCTTGACAGACAAAACAATGAGCAGTTCTTC,CASSLDRQNNEQFF,TRBV7-3,TRBJ2-1,-,-
TGTGCCAGCAGCTTAGAGGGACTCGGGGAGCTGTTTTTT,CASSLEGLGELFF,TRBV11-2,TRBJ2-2,-,-
TGTGCCTGGAGTGTCAGGTTCCAAGAGACCCAGTACTTC,CAWSVRFQETQYF,TRBV30,TRBJ2-5,-,-
TGTGCCAGCAGTTCACAGGGGGGTTTCACTGAAGCTTTCTTT,CASSSQGGFTEAFF,TRBV27,TRBJ1-1,-,TRBD1
TGCGCCAGCAGCTTGATTACAGGGGGCACTGAAGCTTTCTTT,CASSLITGGTEAFF,TRBV5-1,TRBJ1-1,-,TRBD1
TGCGCCAGCAGCCAACCTGCATATAACAGGAAAACCAATGAGCAGTTCTTC,CASSQPAYNRKTNEQFF,TRBV4-1,TRBJ2-1,-,-
TGTGCCAGCTCACCTCGACTAGCGGTCGGCACAGATACGCAGTATTTT,CASSPRLAVGTDTQYF,TRBV18,TRBJ2-3,-,TRBD2
TGTGCCAGCAGCCTGAGAGGAGGGGCCTCTGGGGCCAACGTCCTGACTTTC,CASSLRGGASGANVLTF,TRBV2,TRBJ2-6,-,-
TGTGCCAGCAGTTTCAGAGATACGCAGTATTTT,CASSFRDTQYF,TRBV27,TRBJ2-3,once,-
TGCGCCAGCAGCCAAGACTGGGCGGAAGCTTTCTTT,CASSQDWAEAFF,TRBV4-1,TRBJ1-1,-,-
TGTGCCAGCGGGAGGCAGAATAATTCACCCCTCCACTTT,CASGRQNNSPLHF,TRBV6-6,TRBJ1-6,few,-
TGTGCCAGCAGCTTAGTCTATATCGCAGGGGAGTATGGCTACACCTTC,CASSLVYIAGEYGYTF,TRBV11-2,TRBJ1-2,-,-
TGTGCCAGCAGTGAGTTTGCTGAGGGAGGCGGTGAAAAACTGTTTTTT,CASSEFAEGGGEKLFF,TRBV6-1,TRBJ1-4,many,-
TGTGCCAGCAGGGGGGCTCTGCCCGGAAACACCATATATTTT,CASRGALPGNTIYF,TRBV6-1,TRBJ1-3,-,-
TGTGCCAGTAGTGAAGGGGTTTATAGCAATCAGCCCCAGCATTTT,CASSEGVYSNQPQHF,TRBV19,TRBJ1-5,-,-
TGTGCCAGCAGTTTACAAGGGGGCGGTAACTATGGCTACACCTTC,CASSLQGGGNYGYTF,TRBV27,TRBJ1-2,-,TRBD1
TGCGCCAGCAGCGCCCGACAGGGACTGGTTGGTGGCTACACCTTC,CASSARQGLVGGYTF,TRBV5-1,TRBJ1-2,-,TRBD1
TGTGCCATCAGTGCGAGACAGGGTTTAAACGAGCAGTACTTC,CAISARQGLNEQYF,TRBV10-3,TRBJ2-7,-,TRBD1
TGTGCCATCAGCGGCCCCGCCGGGACACCGCCTTCTACTAACTATGGCTACACCTTC,CAISGPAGTPPSTNYGYTF,TRBV10-3,TRBJ1-2,few,-
TGTGCCAGCTCACCACGGGGCTCCGATCAGCCCCAGCATTTT,CASSPRGSDQPQHF,TRBV18,TRBJ1-5,-,-
TGTGCCAGCAGCTTTGGGACAGCATCTAATCAGCCCCAGCATTTT,CASSFGTASNQPQHF,TRBV7-8,TRBJ1-5,-,TRBD1
TGCGCCAGCAGCTTGACTCCAGGGGGGAGTGAGCAGTTCTTC,CASSLTPGGSEQFF,TRBV5-1,TRBJ2-1,-,-
TGTGCCAGCAGCTTGGACCGCTACTACGAGCAGTACTTC,CASSLDRYYEQYF,TRBV5-6,TRBJ2-7,few,-
TGTGCCAGCAGCTACTCCGGGACAGGAAATCAGCCCCAGCATTTT,CASSYSGTGNQPQHF,TRBV7-2,TRBJ1-5,-,TRBD1
TGCGCCAGCAGCTTTTGGGCGGGGAACACTGAAGCTTTCTTT,CASSFWAGNTEAFF,TRBV5-1,TRBJ1-1,once,-
TGTGCCAGCAGCGCATGGACTAGCGGAGATACGCAGTATTTT,CASSAWTSGDTQYF,TRBV6-5,TRBJ2-3,once,TRBD2
TGTGCCAGCAGCGGCGACAGTCTCTCTGGAAACACCATATATTTT,CASSGDSLSGNTIYF,TRBV11-2,TRBJ1-3,-,-